These T cell receptor beta chains were read from a single sample in a study of neurological immune-mediated disorders. TCRdb redid the calling of the 5' RACE reads with MiXCR, one entry per CDR3 protein. The table lists under 40,000 distinct CDR3 sequences, less than 3.5% of them singletons. Material for sequencing was PBMCs. These receptors were collected from a woman aged 60-75 years with multiple sclerosis. Each CDR3 is given with its conserved first and last residue. Each record gives: CDR3 protein, V gene, J gene.

cdr3_aa: CSARLVSSSTDTQYF
v_call: TRBV20-1
j_call: TRBJ2-3

cdr3_aa: CASRTGQGDYGYTF
v_call: TRBV6-5
j_call: TRBJ1-2

cdr3_aa: CASMFGRGLTDTQYF
v_call: TRBV6-6
j_call: TRBJ2-3

cdr3_aa: CSARGGQEINEQFF
v_call: TRBV20-1
j_call: TRBJ2-1

cdr3_aa: CASSSLETAISYEQYF
v_call: TRBV9
j_call: TRBJ2-7

cdr3_aa: CASSLVPADEQFF
v_call: TRBV5-1
j_call: TRBJ2-1

cdr3_aa: CATSPGLEWSGELFF
v_call: TRBV15
j_call: TRBJ2-2

cdr3_aa: CSVGEAGTGKFYEQFF
v_call: TRBV29-1
j_call: TRBJ2-1

cdr3_aa: CSVRKGGVNTEAFF
v_call: TRBV29-1
j_call: TRBJ1-1

cdr3_aa: CASSPPGTTNTEAFF
v_call: TRBV18
j_call: TRBJ1-1

cdr3_aa: CSGWDRKNTGELFF
v_call: TRBV29-1
j_call: TRBJ2-2

cdr3_aa: CASSLQGAGQPQHF
v_call: TRBV5-1
j_call: TRBJ1-5

cdr3_aa: CASSPLTGDTQYF
v_call: TRBV7-9
j_call: TRBJ2-3

cdr3_aa: CASTLPWDSFRANVLTF
v_call: TRBV12-3/TRBV12-4
j_call: TRBJ2-6

cdr3_aa: CSAKRGEAGDTQYF
v_call: TRBV20-1
j_call: TRBJ2-3

cdr3_aa: CASSKQGYTGELFF
v_call: TRBV7-2
j_call: TRBJ2-2

cdr3_aa: CSARDAGRRSGNTIYF
v_call: TRBV20-1
j_call: TRBJ1-3

cdr3_aa: CASSFRDRGREAFF
v_call: TRBV27
j_call: TRBJ1-1

cdr3_aa: CASRTGLAETQYF
v_call: TRBV6-4
j_call: TRBJ2-5

cdr3_aa: CASGTGQGQNTEAFF
v_call: TRBV5-1
j_call: TRBJ1-1

cdr3_aa: CSAYPVNTGELFF
v_call: TRBV20-1
j_call: TRBJ2-2

cdr3_aa: CASSDQGETYEQYF
v_call: TRBV25-1
j_call: TRBJ2-7

cdr3_aa: CASSLATGQLFF
v_call: TRBV5-1
j_call: TRBJ2-2

cdr3_aa: CASSLSNRAAGYTF
v_call: TRBV5-6
j_call: TRBJ1-2

cdr3_aa: CSARGALTGDTQYF
v_call: TRBV20-1
j_call: TRBJ2-3

cdr3_aa: CASSLAAGGAGKNIQYF
v_call: TRBV5-1
j_call: TRBJ2-4

cdr3_aa: CSVESPISSQPTDTQYF
v_call: TRBV29-1
j_call: TRBJ2-3

cdr3_aa: CASSLVGTVYQETQYF
v_call: TRBV5-1
j_call: TRBJ2-5

cdr3_aa: CASSLISARDAFF
v_call: TRBV5-1
j_call: TRBJ1-1

cdr3_aa: CASGRSDSSYEQYF
v_call: TRBV11-2
j_call: TRBJ2-7

cdr3_aa: CASSQDVQGGEKLFF
v_call: TRBV4-1
j_call: TRBJ1-4

cdr3_aa: CASSLAGGTVLYEQYF
v_call: TRBV5-1
j_call: TRBJ2-7

cdr3_aa: CASSLRLGARNEQFF
v_call: TRBV5-8
j_call: TRBJ2-1

cdr3_aa: CASSQEGGTDTQYF
v_call: TRBV3-1
j_call: TRBJ2-3

cdr3_aa: CASSRGQLNTEAFF
v_call: TRBV5-1
j_call: TRBJ1-1

cdr3_aa: CASSYAGRTGELFF
v_call: TRBV7-6
j_call: TRBJ2-2

cdr3_aa: CASRTGTGDYEQYF
v_call: TRBV5-1
j_call: TRBJ2-7

cdr3_aa: CASSLDGMKNSPLHF
v_call: TRBV12-3/TRBV12-4
j_call: TRBJ1-6

cdr3_aa: CASRPNRDTSYNSPLHF
v_call: TRBV12-3/TRBV12-4
j_call: TRBJ1-6